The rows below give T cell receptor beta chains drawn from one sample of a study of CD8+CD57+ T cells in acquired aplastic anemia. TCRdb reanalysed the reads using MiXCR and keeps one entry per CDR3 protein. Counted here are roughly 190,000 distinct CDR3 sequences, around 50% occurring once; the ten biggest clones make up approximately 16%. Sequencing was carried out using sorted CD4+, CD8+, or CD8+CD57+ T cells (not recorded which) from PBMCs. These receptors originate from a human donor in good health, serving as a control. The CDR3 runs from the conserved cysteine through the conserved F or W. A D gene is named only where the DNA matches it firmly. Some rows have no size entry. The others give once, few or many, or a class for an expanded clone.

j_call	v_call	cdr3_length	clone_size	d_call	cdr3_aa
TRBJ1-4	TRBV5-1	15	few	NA	CASSPGPGGYEKLFF
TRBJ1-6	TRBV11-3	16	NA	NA	CASSSSRLTYNSPLHF
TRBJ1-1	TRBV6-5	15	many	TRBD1	CASSYSGQGDTEAFF
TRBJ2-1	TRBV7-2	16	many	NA	CASSFSYGSSYNEQFF
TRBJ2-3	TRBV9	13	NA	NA	CASKSGVADTQYF
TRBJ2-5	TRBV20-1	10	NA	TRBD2	CSARREGQYF
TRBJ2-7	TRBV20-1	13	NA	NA	CSAARGSLYKQYF
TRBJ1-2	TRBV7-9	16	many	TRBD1	CASSLFRDRENYGYTF
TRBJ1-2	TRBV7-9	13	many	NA	CASSPQGNYGYTF
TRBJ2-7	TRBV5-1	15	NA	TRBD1	CASSEGQGRSYEQYF
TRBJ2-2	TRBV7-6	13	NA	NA	CASSLGYTGELFF
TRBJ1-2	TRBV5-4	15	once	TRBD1	CASSWTGQGGDGYTF
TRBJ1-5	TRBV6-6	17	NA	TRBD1	CASSYSPGQHSNQPQHF